One sample yielded the 12 T cell receptor beta chains listed below, sequenced in a study of cytomegalovirus exposure and HLA in healthy donors. PCR primers comprised 60 Vbeta and 13 Jbeta primers. The method was immunoSEQ multiplex PCR; TCRdb's version includes in-frame clones alone and lacks a portion of them. The sample contains about 120,000 clones, 70% to 90% of which appear only once. The sequenced sample consisted of PBMCs. These receptor sequences come from a man aged 18 to 30 in good health and CMV-seropositive.

The rearrangement uses TRBV7-9 and TRBJ2-1, with D maybe TRBD2 (5 bases). Per the germline V gene, CDR1 is SEHNR and CDR2 is FQNEAQ (reference sequence). This CDR3 is built from 15 residues. Trimming cost V 5 bases and J 8 bases, with 19 bases left between them. CDR3 in DNA: TGTGCCAGCAGCCGGGGTTTAGGGTCCAGCGATGAGCAGTTCTTC. It is translated as CASSRGLGSSDEQFF.

The chain links TRBV18 to TRBJ2-7; 8 bases align to TRBD1. V dropped 0 bases and J dropped 6; count of bases not matched to a gene: 4. Germline V gives CDR1 KGHSH, CDR2 LQKENI. The CDR3 contains 14 residues. CDR3 nucleotide sequence: TGTGCCAGCTCACCACCTTTAGGGACAGGCGAGCAGTACTTC. Translating gives CASSPPLGTGEQYF.

The J gene is TRBJ1-2, the V gene TRBV11-2, with TRBD1 matching over 7 bases. This CDR3 comprises 11 residues. The germline V gene encodes CDR1 SGHAT and CDR2 FQNNGV. V was clipped by 5 bases and J by 10 bases; unmatched bases: 4. The CDR3 here is CASSMGQNYTF. The CDR3 nucleotides are TGTGCCAGCAGCATGGGACAGAACTACACCTTC.

This sequence joins TRBV30 and TRBJ2-7; D is possibly TRBD1 (6 bases). CDR3 length: 15 residues. Trimming removed 7 bases from V and 6 bases from J, with 25 bases in between. Germline assignment: CDR1 GTSNPN and CDR2 SVGIG (reference sequence). Here the CDR3 reads CALAPRDMPPLEQYF. CDR3 sequence (DNA): TGTGCCTTGGCCCCCCGGGACATGCCCCCACTCGAGCAGTACTTC.

To note about this clone: This CDR3 is also generated by other DNA sequences in the sample. This sequence joins TRBV7-3 and TRBJ1-1; D uncertain. Looked up from germline, CDR1 is SGHTA and CDR2 is FQGTGA. This CDR3 has 14 residues. Trimming took 0 bases from V and 0 from J, leaving 5 bases between them. Here the CDR3 DNA reads TGTGCCAGCAGCTTAACGGGAGTGAACACTGAAGCTTTCTTT. It encodes CASSLTGVNTEAFF.

This chain joins TRBV19 and TRBJ2-6, with 7 positions matching TRBD1. After removal of 5 bases from V and 2 bases from J, the junction contained 6 bases not matched to a gene. Germline-derived CDR1 and CDR2 are LNHDA and SQIVND (reference sequence). CDR3 length: 16 amino acids. CDR3 loop: CASSPQGTAGANVLTF. The CDR3 DNA is TGTGCCAGTAGTCCACAGGGGACGGCTGGGGCCAACGTCCTGACTTTC.

This clone is a singleton in its sample. V and J are TRBV27 and TRBJ2-7; TRBD1 matches 7 bases. This CDR3 has 14 residues. CDR1 and CDR2 from the germline V gene are MNHEY and SMNVEV (reference sequence). The ends lost 4 bases at V and 2 bases at J; junction bases unmatched: 5. CDR3 sequence reads: CASSSQGPTYEQYF. The CDR3 DNA follows: TGTGCCAGCAGTTCACAGGGGCCAACCTACGAGCAGTACTTC.

This chain connects TRBV21-1 to TRBJ2-4; TRBD2 is taken as the D call from the table, unchecked against the DNA. TRBV21-1 has pseudogene status. The CDR3 runs 12 residues. The CDR3 loop is CASSSRKNIQYF. CDR3 DNA sequence: TGTGCCAGCAGCTCTCGGAAAAACATTCAGTACTTC.

The CDR3 reads CASSPGISEQYF. CDR3 nucleotide sequence: TGTGCCAGCAGTCCAGGGATTAGCGAGCAGTACTTC. This chain links TRBV27 with TRBJ2-7, with a weak D call TRBD1 (5 bases). The V gene lost 5 bases and the J gene lost 6 bases, with 11 bases spanning the gap. This CDR3 spans 12 amino acids. Germline loops: CDR1 MNHEY, CDR2 SMNVEV (reference sequence).

This clone was detected once. The V call is TRBV6-5, the J call TRBJ1-1; tentative D call: TRBD1 (5 bases). CDR1 and CDR2 from the germline V gene are MNHEY and SVGAGI. The CDR3 has 14 residues. Trimming took 11 bases from V and 0 from J, leaving 16 bases between them. The CDR3 region is CAGYRRSMNTEAFF. The DNA for the CDR3 is TGTGCCGGCTACAGGAGATCCATGAACACTGAAGCTTTCTTT.

The CDR3 DNA reads TGTGCCAGCAGCTCCTGGGAACAGGGTGGCTATGGCTACACCTTC. Translation: CASSSWEQGGYGYTF. The V gene is TRBV11-2, the J gene TRBJ1-2; a weak D match, TRBD1 (6 bases). CDR3 length: 15 residues. Germline CDR1 and CDR2: SGHAT and FQNNGV. The ends were cut back, 4 bases at V and 4 bases at J, with 16 bases in the middle.

V and J are TRBV5-1 and TRBJ1-2; perhaps TRBD1 as D (6 bases). Germline CDR1 and CDR2: SGHRS and YFSETQ. Trimming left V 4 bases short and J 3 bases short, with 13 bases between. This CDR3 is built from 14 residues. This chain's CDR3 is CASSPPAGDYGYTF. The CDR3 DNA reads as TGCGCCAGCAGCCCCCCTGCAGGGGACTATGGCTACACCTTC.